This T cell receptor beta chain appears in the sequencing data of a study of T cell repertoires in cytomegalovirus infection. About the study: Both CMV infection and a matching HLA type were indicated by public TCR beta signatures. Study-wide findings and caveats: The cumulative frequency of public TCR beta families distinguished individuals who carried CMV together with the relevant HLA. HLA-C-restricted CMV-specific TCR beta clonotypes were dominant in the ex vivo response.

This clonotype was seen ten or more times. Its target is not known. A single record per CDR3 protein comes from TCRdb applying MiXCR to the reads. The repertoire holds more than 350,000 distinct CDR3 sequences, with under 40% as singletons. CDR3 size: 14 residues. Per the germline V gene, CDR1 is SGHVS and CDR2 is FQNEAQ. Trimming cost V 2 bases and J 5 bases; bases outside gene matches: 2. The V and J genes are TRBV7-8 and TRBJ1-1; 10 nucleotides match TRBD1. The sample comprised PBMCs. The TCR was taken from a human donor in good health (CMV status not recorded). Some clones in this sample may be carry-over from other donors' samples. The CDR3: CASSLPGQGTEAFF. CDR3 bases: TGTGCCAGCAGCTTACCGGGACAGGGGACTGAAGCTTTCTTT.